What follows describes a single T cell receptor (beta chain). Its antigen is not yet known. No much larger clone exists at a distance of one base, and base qualities are not known. TCRbeta CDR3 regions were amplified from genomic DNA by means of the immunoSEQ Assay, a bias-controlled multiplex PCR. From the authors' description of their analysis: The number of nucleated cells in each sample was estimated from the amplification of reference gene primers within the assay. To quantify the absolute abundance of each unique TCRbeta CDR3 rearrangement, sequence reads were collapsed and filtered. For each sample, productive Simpson clonality was calculated as the square root of Simpson's diversity index over productive rearrangements. The immuneACCESS repertoire file appears here via TCRdb, limited to in-frame rearrangements. These files lack a portion of the clones; in checked studies, under half of the deficit traces to unresolved V genes, and the cause of the others is not known. V and J calls and clone size come straight from that table; D and trimming were deduced from the DNA. Counted in this sample were 30,000 to 35,000 clones; 75% to 90% of them appeared once. Around a tenth of the sample comes from the top ten.

The collaborating institutions used their own protocols to collect whole blood in K2EDTA tubes. For TCRbeta analysis, collaborator samples were shipped as frozen whole blood, as isolated PBMCs, or as DNA extracted from either sample type. Clipping removes 3 bases from V and 3 bases from J, with 2 as the unmatched junction base count. The CDR3 starts with the cysteine, ends with the phenylalanine, and has 13 residues. The sequence is cut down to CDR3 DNA, 39 bases in frame from base 1. CDR1 and CDR2, per the germline V gene, are SGHRS and YFSETQ. This sample is drawn from a study of blood T cell repertoires in COVID-19 (TCRdb year 2020). Notes on the research overall: Collaborator samples came from the United States, Italy and Spain and covered acute and convalescent phases of COVID-19. The material from the prospective study consisted of cDNA or gDNA derived from T cells, B-cell-depleted T cells, or PBMCs. Subjects who had been exposed to COVID-19, were actively infected with it, or had recovered from it provided the deeply sampled blood TCRbeta repertoires that made up the dataset. The repertoires were made available in a free public database intended to serve as a resource for research on the immune response to SARS-CoV-2. Samples came from the ongoing ImmuneRACE study (first 160 participants) plus 1,254 subjects from 6 global collaborators. A de-identified subject ID, COVID-19 status, age in years and sex were almost always included in the sample metadata. HLA class I and class II types, where available, came from metadata supplied by the sample provider rather than from assay-based typing.

What the research found in general, with its limitations: The quantity of clinical and demographic metadata differed by source and by participant and was supplied without curation.

The sample consisted of peripheral blood. The receptor was derived from a man older than 75 with active COVID-19. The chain couples TRBV5-1 to TRBJ2-7; the junction holds 8 bases that match TRBD1. Read as DNA, the sequence is TGCGCCAGCAGCTCGACAGGGGTCTACGAGCAGTACTTC. It specifies CASSSTGVYEQYF. The full variable domain, with segments outside the CDR3 supplied by the reference TRBV5-1 and TRBJ2-7 proteins, appears as KAGVTQTPRYLIKTRGQQVTLSCSPISGHRSVSWYQQTPGQGLQFLFEYFSETQRNKGNFPGRFSGRQFSNSRSEMNVSTLELGDSALYLCASSSTGVYEQYFGPGTRLTVT.